These T cell receptor beta chains were read from a single sample in a study of shared clonotypes between healthy human individuals. Libraries were prepared by immunoSEQ multiplex PCR; TCRdb keeps only in-frame clonotypes and omits some of them. There are about 2 million clones in the sample; less than 95% occur only once, and roughly 1.2% lies in the top ten. Input material: naive CD8+ T cells sorted from blood. These receptors came from a man aged 18 to 30 in good health. Both conserved end residues are part of each CDR3. A D gene is named only where the DNA matches it firmly. Clone size is shown for a subset of rows, as once, few, many or a class of expanded clone.

NA 14 TRBJ2-1 TRBV10-3 NA TGTGCCATCAGTGGAGCGGCATTCTACAATGAGCAGTTCTTC CAISGAAFYNEQFF
NA 17 TRBJ1-1 TRBV7-8 TRBD1 TGTGCCAGCAGCTTAGGCGACAGGGGGTACTTGAACACTGAAGCTTTCTTT CASSLGDRGYLNTEAFF
NA 15 TRBJ1-4 TRBV11-2 NA TGTGCCAGCAGCACCGCTACAGCAACTAATGAAAAACTGTTTTTT CASSTATATNEKLFF
NA 12 TRBJ2-1 TRBV5-6 TRBD1 TGTGCCAGCAGCTTGGAGGGGGCGGAACAGTTCTTC CASSLEGAEQFF
once 14 TRBJ1-1 TRBV6-5 NA TGTGCCAGCAGTTGGGGCGGGACGACACAGGAAGCTTTCTTT CASSWGGTTQEAFF
NA 16 TRBJ2-1 TRBV11-2 NA TGTGCCAGCAGCTTAGTCTCGGGTGGATTATCCGGTGAGCAGTTCTTC CASSLVSGGLSGEQFF
NA 15 TRBJ2-1 TRBV11-2 NA TGTGCCAGCAGCCACGGGGTAGGAAGCCACAATGAGCAGTTCTTC CASSHGVGSHNEQFF
NA 15 TRBJ2-7 TRBV4-3 TRBD2 TGCGCCAGCAGCCAACTAGCGGGAAGAGGGGACGAGCAGTACTTC CASSQLAGRGDEQYF
NA 16 TRBJ2-1 TRBV2 TRBD2 TGTGCCAGCAGGAACCCGGTACTAGCGGGAGTCGATGAGCAGTTCTTC CASRNPVLAGVDEQFF
NA 14 TRBJ1-1 TRBV4-1 NA TGCGCCAGCAGCCAAAATGCTCAGAACACTGAAGCTTTCTTT CASSQNAQNTEAFF
NA 16 TRBJ2-7 TRBV4-1 TRBD1 TGCGCCAGCAGCCAAGATCCGAGGGCAGGGGGCTACGAGCAGTACTTC CASSQDPRAGGYEQYF
NA 16 TRBJ2-2 TRBV4-1 NA TGCGCCAGCAGCCAAGATGGGGGACCAAACACCGGGGAGCTGTTTTTT CASSQDGGPNTGELFF
NA 19 TRBJ2-1 TRBV7-9 TRBD2 TGTGCCAGCAGCTTCGGTAGCGGGGATAGGGAAAAGGCTTACAATGAGCAGTTCTTC CASSFGSGDREKAYNEQFF
NA 15 TRBJ2-1 TRBV7-2 TRBD2 TGTGCCAGCAGCTTATGGGGCGGGAGGGCCGATGAGCAGTTCTTC CASSLWGGRADEQFF
once 14 TRBJ1-4 TRBV7-6 NA TGTGCCAGCAGCTTAGTGGCTGAGGCCGGAAAACTGTTTTTT CASSLVAEAGKLFF
NA 14 TRBJ2-3 TRBV5-5 NA TGTGCCAGCAGCTTCGGGTTTCCCACAGATACGCAGTATTTT CASSFGFPTDTQYF
NA 13 TRBJ1-1 TRBV7-9 NA TGTGCCAGCAGATCTCCGGGGGGGACTGAAGCTTTCTTT CASRSPGGTEAFF
NA 13 TRBJ1-1 TRBV29-1 NA TGCAGCCACGCCGGGACTCTGAACACTGAAGCTTTCTTT CSHAGTLNTEAFF
NA 19 TRBJ1-1 TRBV11-2 TRBD1 TGTGCCAGCAGCGCCCCCTCGCTTAGGGGGCTTATCCATGAGGCTGAAGCTTTCTTT CASSAPSLRGLIHEAEAFF
NA 15 TRBJ2-5 TRBV7-9 NA TGTGCCAGCAGTTTGGGAATAGCGGTACAAGAGACCCAGTACTTC CASSLGIAVQETQYF